Below, 10 T cell receptor beta chains from the same sample are listed, as sequenced in a study of blood T cell repertoires in COVID-19. Sequencing used immunoSEQ multiplex PCR; TCRdb keeps in-frame clones, though not all of them. The data hold 130,000 or so clones, with 80% to 85% observed a single time. The sequenced material came from PBMCs or T cells enriched from blood (not recorded which). These receptors all come from a man younger than 40 who had recovered from COVID-19.

This sequence joins TRBV15 and TRBJ2-1, with 9 bases fitting TRBD1. In germline, CDR1 is LNHNV, CDR2 YYDKDF (reference sequence). The ends lost 4 bases at V and 4 bases at J; junction bases unmatched: 5. This CDR3 has 15 residues. The CDR3 nucleotides are TGTGCCACCAGCACGACCGGGACAGGGTACAATGAGCAGTTCTTC. Translation: CATSTTGTGYNEQFF. Complete variable domain (other parts from reference TRBV15 and TRBJ2-1): DAMVIQNPRYQVTQFGKPVTLSCSQTLNHNVMYWYQQKSSQAPKLLFHYYDKDFNNEADTPDNFQSRRPNTSFCFLDIRSPGLGDTAMYLCATSTTGTGYNEQFFGPGTRLTVL.

The chain employs TRBV4-1 and TRBJ2-3; 12 bases match TRBD2. CDR1 is MGHRA and CDR2 is YSYEKL in the germline V gene. This CDR3 comprises 17 residues. The J segment lost 2 bases and the V segment lost 4 bases, leaving 7 bases of the junction unmatched. The CDR3 is CASSPELAGGNTDTQYF. CDR3 DNA sequence: TGCGCCAGCAGCCCTGAGCTAGCGGGGGGGAACACAGATACGCAGTATTTT.

On this clone: Other DNA sequences in the same sample also yield this CDR3. The chain joins TRBV5-1 to TRBJ1-2; D is unclear. The length of the CDR3 is 12 residues. Germline-derived CDR1 and CDR2 are SGHRS and YFSETQ. Trimming left V 0 bases short and J 6 bases short, with 6 bases between. The CDR3 nucleotides are TGCGCCAGCAGCTTGGGAGGGAATGGCTACACCTTC. It yields the protein CASSLGGNGYTF. The whole variable domain, remainder taken from reference TRBV5-1 and TRBJ1-2, is KAGVTQTPRYLIKTRGQQVTLSCSPISGHRSVSWYQQTPGQGLQFLFEYFSETQRNKGNFPGRFSGRQFSNSRSEMNVSTLELGDSALYLCASSLGGNGYTFGSGTRLTVV.

V usage is TRBV4-1 and J usage is TRBJ1-3, with a weak D call TRBD1 (5 bases). Trimming took off 1 base at V and 2 bases at J, with 9 bases between the two ends. CDR3 length equals 15 residues. Germline loops: CDR1 MGHRA, CDR2 YSYEKL. The CDR3 protein is CASSQVGGAGNTIYF. As DNA, the CDR3 is TGCGCCAGCAGCCAAGTAGGAGGGGCTGGAAACACCATATATTTT.

V and J are TRBV2 and TRBJ1-3; TRBD1 is a possible D gene (5 bases). The CDR3 extends over 17 amino acids. Germline V gene lookup returns CDR1 SNHLY and CDR2 FYNNEI. V gave up 7 bases and J gave up 0 bases, with 19 bases separating them. The DNA of the CDR3 is TGTGCCAGCACCCCCGGGGCGGGGAGGTCCTCTGGAAACACCATATATTTT. As protein: CASTPGAGRSSGNTIYF.

This clone turned up a few times. This sequence joins TRBV10-3 and TRBJ1-1, with 8 bases fitting TRBD1. The CDR3 is 13 residues long. Trimming at V came to 9 bases and at J to 6 bases, leaving 9 bases not matched to a gene. Germline CDR1 is ENHRY and CDR2 is SYGVKD. CDR3 DNA: TGTGCCATAAAGGGACAGGACGGGGCTGAAGCTTTCTTT. Protein product: CAIKGQDGAEAFF.

The chain links TRBV12-2 to TRBJ2-5; the D segment call TRBD2 is taken from the table without a DNA check. TRBV12-2 is given as a pseudogene. CDR3 length: 16 residues. This CDR3 is CASRFRASGGAETQYF. For the CDR3, the DNA is TGTGCAAGTCGCTTCCGGGCTAGCGGGGGGGCCGAGACCCAGTACTTC.

The rearrangement links TRBV19 to TRBJ2-3; 10 nucleotides match TRBD2. Germline V gives CDR1 LNHDA, CDR2 SQIVND (reference sequence). Trimming at V came to 6 bases and at J to 4 bases, leaving 16 bases not matched to a gene. The CDR3 length is 18 residues. The chain's CDR3 is CASRQDWGAGGDPDTQYF. The DNA for the CDR3 is TGTGCCAGTAGACAAGATTGGGGAGCGGGAGGGGATCCAGATACGCAGTATTTT.

This chain connects TRBV11-2 to TRBJ2-3, with D tentatively TRBD1 (5 bases). Germline CDR1 is SGHAT and CDR2 is FQNNGV. The V gene lost 4 bases and the J gene lost 3 bases, with 5 bases spanning the gap. This CDR3 region has 12 residues. The CDR3, as DNA: TGTGCCAGCAGCTCAGGGACAGATACGCAGTATTTT. Its translation: CASSSGTDTQYF. The full variable domain, rest sourced from reference TRBV11-2 and TRBJ2-3, is EAGVAQSPRYKIIEKRQSVAFWCNPISGHATLYWYQQILGQGPKLLIQFQNNGVVDDSQLPKDRFSAERLKGVDSTLKIQPAKLEDSAVYLCASSSGTDTQYFGPGTRLTVL.

This clone has a single count. The chain recombines TRBV19 with TRBJ2-1; 9 bases agree with TRBD2. Per germline, CDR1 LNHDA and CDR2 SQIVND (reference sequence). The CDR3 contains 15 residues. V lost 0 bases, J lost 6 bases, and 3 bases stayed unmatched. The CDR3 reads CASSIDTSGFNEQFF. The DNA of the CDR3 is TGTGCCAGTAGTATAGACACTAGCGGGTTCAATGAGCAGTTCTTC.